One sample yielded the 9 T cell receptor beta chains listed below, sequenced in a study of cytomegalovirus exposure and HLA in healthy donors. Some clones are missing from TCRdb's copy, which holds only in-frame ones; the method was immunoSEQ multiplex PCR. The sample holds more than 150,000 clones, about 80% seen once. The sample comprised PBMCs. These receptors were obtained from a young man in good health and CMV-seropositive.

The rearrangement links TRBV28 to TRBJ1-4; TRBD1 might be the D (6 bases). This CDR3 contains 14 residues. Trimming pared 5 bases from V and 4 bases from J, leaving 11 bases between. The germline CDR1 and CDR2 sequences are MDHEN and SYDVKM. The CDR3 is CASSGGGGNEKLFF. Written as DNA, the CDR3 is TGTGCCAGCAGTGGGGGCGGGGGTAATGAAAAACTGTTTTTT. The whole variable domain, filled in from reference TRBV28 and TRBJ1-4, reads DVKVTQSSRYLVKRTGEKVFLECVQDMDHENMFWYRQDPGLGLRLIYFSYDVKMKEKGDIPEGYSVSREKKERFSLILESASTNQTSMYLCASSGGGGNEKLFFGSGTQLSVL.

This sequence joins TRBV6-1 and TRBJ1-4, with TRBD1 identical over 7 bases. The CDR3 is made up of 13 amino acids. The trim removed 8 bases at V and 8 bases at J, leaving 8 bases unmatched. CDR1 MNHNS and CDR2 SASEGT come from the germline V gene. CDR3: CASSQGGYEKLFF. The CDR3 region has the DNA TGTGCCAGCTCCCAGGGGGGTTACGAAAAACTGTTTTTT.

The chain has TRBV25-1 and TRBJ2-1; D not resolved. Trimming shortened V by 4 bases and J by 7 bases, and 11 bases separated the two germline ends. This CDR3 comprises 13 residues. From germline, CDR1 is MGHDK and CDR2 SYGVNS. This CDR3 is CASSVPTGNEQFF. The CDR3 nucleotides are TGTGCCAGCAGTGTTCCGACCGGGAATGAGCAGTTCTTC.

V is TRBV5-1 and J is TRBJ1-4; D call uncertain. The V gene's germline CDR1 is SGHRS and CDR2 YFSETQ. V was trimmed by 4 bases and J by 7 bases, leaving 17 bases between them. This CDR3 spans 15 amino acids. CDR3: CASSPNGLFGEKLFF. In DNA, the CDR3 is TGCGCCAGCAGCCCGAATGGACTCTTCGGTGAAAAACTGTTTTTT.

This chain connects TRBV4-3 to TRBJ1-4; a weak D match, TRBD1 (6 bases). Trimming stripped 3 bases from V and 0 bases from J, with 11 bases between. CDR3 length: 16 amino acids. Germline lookup yields CDR1 LGHNA and CDR2 YSLEER. DNA for the CDR3: TGCGCCAGCAGCCAGGACAGAAAATCAACTAATGAAAAACTGTTTTTT. This encodes CASSQDRKSTNEKLFF.

The chain uses TRBV5-1 and TRBJ2-6, with D uncertain. This CDR3 is 18 amino acids long. Trimming shortened V by 4 bases and J by 0 bases, and 17 bases separated the two germline ends. Germline V gene data show CDR1 as SGHRS and CDR2 as YFSETQ. The chain's CDR3 is CASSAVSLASSGANVLTF. CDR3 sequence (DNA): TGCGCCAGCAGCGCTGTCAGCCTCGCTAGCTCTGGGGCCAACGTCCTGACTTTC. The entire variable domain, with the rest obtained from reference TRBV5-1 and TRBJ2-6, is as follows: KAGVTQTPRYLIKTRGQQVTLSCSPISGHRSVSWYQQTPGQGLQFLFEYFSETQRNKGNFPGRFSGRQFSNSRSEMNVSTLELGDSALYLCASSAVSLASSGANVLTFGAGSRLTVL.

The CDR3 region has the DNA TGTGCCAGCAGCTTAGAGGGGGCTGGGACCGGGGAGCTGTTTTTT. Protein product: CASSLEGAGTGELFF. This chain links TRBV7-2 with TRBJ2-2; 7 nucleotides line up with TRBD1. The CDR3 length is 15 residues. The V gene end was trimmed by 1 base and the J gene end by 5 bases; junction bases not matched to a gene: 4. Germline assignment: CDR1 SGHTA and CDR2 FQGNSA.

The chain is built from TRBV25-1 and TRBJ2-5; 9 bases are shared with TRBD2. The CDR3 consists of 15 residues. CDR1 and CDR2 (germline): MGHDK, SYGVNS. V was clipped by 4 bases and J by 4 bases; unmatched bases: 7. The CDR3 DNA follows: TGTGCCAGCAGTGGGGCGGGGGGGGTGAGAGAGACCCAGTACTTC. Protein: CASSGAGGVRETQYF.

V is TRBV5-1 and J is TRBJ1-4; 7 positions match TRBD1. This CDR3 comprises 15 residues. V was clipped by 0 bases and J by 7 bases; unmatched bases: 6. Germline CDR1 and CDR2: SGHRS and YFSETQ. The CDR3 loop reads CASSLAGQGGEKLFF. Written as DNA, the CDR3 is TGCGCCAGCAGCTTGGCCGGGCAGGGGGGTGAAAAACTGTTTTTT.